This T cell receptor beta chain was identified in a study of CD8 T cells in Susac syndrome. This clonotype was observed a single time. The CDR3 extends over 14 amino acids. J lost 6 bases, V lost 4 bases, and 9 bases had no gene match. Germline values: CDR1 SGDLS, CDR2 YYNGEE. Random-hexamer reverse transcription was applied to roughly 0.45 to 1 ug RNA. Each CDR3 protein is one row after TCRdb ran MiXCR on the immunoSEQ multiplex PCR reads. The repertoire consists of a few hundred thousand distinct CDR3 sequences, with about 92% occurring once and the leading ten covering about 0.07%. TEMRA cells were enriched by FACS, and CD4+ and CD8+ T cells were negatively isolated.

The sequenced sample consisted of CD4+ T cells from PBMCs. This receptor was taken from a human donor with multiple sclerosis. The chain employs TRBV9 and TRBJ1-1; 7 bases are a match to TRBD1. CDR3: CASSTQGRGAEAFF. CDR3 nucleotide sequence: TGTGCCAGCAGCACACAGGGGCGAGGGGCTGAAGCTTTCTTT.